This is a list of T cell receptor beta chains from one sample in a study of Tregs in tolerant kidney transplant recipients. Libraries were prepared by immunoSEQ multiplex PCR; TCRdb keeps only in-frame clonotypes and omits some of them. The sample records 95,000 to 120,000 clones, around 89% being singletons. Sequenced material: CD4+ T cells from blood, taken before the transplant. Receptors were obtained from a human donor who received a combined kidney and bone marrow transplant. Each CDR3 is given with its conserved first and last residue. The D gene is left open where the match is weak. The size field is filled for only some rows; it gives once, few, many or a size class.

>TRBD2|TRBJ2-1|TRBV11-3|-
TGTGCCAGCAGCCGCGGGACTAGCGGGGGTTACAATGAGCAGTTCTTC
CASSRGTSGGYNEQFF
>TRBD1|TRBJ1-6|TRBV11-2|-
TGTGCCAGCAGCTTACTGGACAGGGTAGATTCACCCCTCCACTTT
CASSLLDRVDSPLHF
>TRBD2|TRBJ2-7|TRBV5-4|-
TGTGCCAGCAGCCCTCCTAGCGGGTCCTCCTACGAGCAGTACTTC
CASSPPSGSSYEQYF
>-|TRBJ1-1|TRBV6-5|-
TGTGCCAGCATTCCGCCAGGGGCAACTGAAGCTTTCTTT
CASIPPGATEAFF
>TRBD2|TRBJ2-7|TRBV30|-
TGTGCCTGGTCGGGACTAGCGGTAACCTACGAGCAGTACTTC
CAWSGLAVTYEQYF
>-|TRBJ1-6|TRBV2|-
TGTGCCAGCAGTGAAGACCAGGGTCTGGGGTCACCCCTCCACTTT
CASSEDQGLGSPLHF
>-|TRBJ1-1|TRBV7-2|-
TGTGCCAGCAGCTTAGAGGGCCGCATCGACAGCCACAATGGGGCTTTCTTT
CASSLEGRIDSHNGAFF
>-|TRBJ2-7|TRBV27|-
TGTGCCAGCAGTTTACAGGGCTCCTACGAGCAGTACTTC
CASSLQGSYEQYF
>-|TRBJ1-2|TRBV5-4|once
TGTGCCAGTAAACGGGGGTCCTCTGGCTACACCTTC
CASKRGSSGYTF
>-|TRBJ2-2|TRBV7-6|-
TGTGCCAGCAGCTTAGCTTCCGGGGGGAACACCGGGGAGCTGTTTTTT
CASSLASGGNTGELFF
>-|TRBJ2-5|TRBV7-8|-
TGTGCCAGCAGCTACCGGCGAGGGGGACGGGAGACCCAGTACTTC
CASSYRRGGRETQYF
>-|TRBJ2-3|TRBV9|-
TGTGCCAGCAGCGTAGAGACGGGGGCAGATACGCAGTATTTT
CASSVETGADTQYF
>-|TRBJ1-1|TRBV5-6|-
TGTGCCAGCAGCCTGTCTCTTCAGGGGTCTCACATGAACACTGAAGCTTTCTTT
CASSLSLQGSHMNTEAFF
>TRBD2|TRBJ2-5|TRBV10-3|-
TGTGCCATCAGAAGCGGGAGTGAACAAGAGACCCAGTACTTC
CAIRSGSEQETQYF
>-|TRBJ1-2|TRBV6-5|once
TGTGCCAGCAGGTTCGGTAGTAACTATGGCTACACCTTC
CASRFGSNYGYTF
>TRBD2|TRBJ2-4|TRBV4-1|-
TGCGCCAGCAGCCAAGTCCCGGGACTACTAGCCAAAAACATTCAGTACTTC
CASSQVPGLLAKNIQYF
>-|TRBJ2-6|TRBV2|-
TGTGCCAGCAACCCGCGGGACTCTGGGGCCAACGTCCTGACTTTC
CASNPRDSGANVLTF
>-|TRBJ2-7|TRBV29-1|once
TGCAGCGCCAACATCGACTCCTACGAGCAGTACTTC
CSANIDSYEQYF
>TRBD1|TRBJ2-5|TRBV18|-
TGTGCCAGCTCATATGGTGGGAGACAGGGTCAAGAGACCCAGTACTTC
CASSYGGRQGQETQYF
>TRBD2|TRBJ2-5|TRBV6-5|-
TGTGCCAGCGGGCGGGGGGAGACCCAGTACTTC
CASGRGETQYF
>TRBD1|TRBJ2-2|TRBV18|-
TGTGCCAGCTCACGGGACAGAGACACCGGGGAGCTGTTTTTT
CASSRDRDTGELFF
>TRBD2|TRBJ2-7|TRBV6-5|-
TGTGCCAGCAGTTACGCTCCTAGCGGGGGGGCCCGTGAGCAGTACTTC
CASSYAPSGGAREQYF
>TRBD1|TRBJ2-7|TRBV6-5|-
TGTGCCAGCAGTCCCGGGACAGGCTTAGCAGAGCAGTACTTC
CASSPGTGLAEQYF
>TRBD1|TRBJ2-7|TRBV11-3|-
TGTGCCAGCAGCTTAGGACAGGGGGCCTACGAGCAGTACTTC
CASSLGQGAYEQYF
>-|TRBJ1-1|TRBV18|-
TGTGCCAGCTCAAGGGAGATGAACACTGAAGCTTTCTTT
CASSREMNTEAFF
>-|TRBJ2-1|TRBV9|-
TGTGCCAGCAGCGGGGGCAGCGGGCTTTACAATGAGCAGTTCTTC
CASSGGSGLYNEQFF
>-|TRBJ1-4|TRBV27|-
TGTGCCAGCAGAGTAAGTGCGGCAGTCCCGCGGCGGGCTAATGAAAAACTGTTTTTT
CASRVSAAVPRRANEKLFF
>-|TRBJ2-1|TRBV5-1|-
TGCGCCAGCAGCTTGGTCGGGAGCTCCTACAATGAGCAGTTCTTC
CASSLVGSSYNEQFF
>-|TRBJ2-7|TRBV29-1|-
TGCAGCGTTGGGCAAACACAGGACTACGAGCAGTACTTC
CSVGQTQDYEQYF
>TRBD1|TRBJ2-7|TRBV10-2|-
TGCGCCAGCAGTGAGATGGGACAGACCTACGAGCAGTACTTC
CASSEMGQTYEQYF
>-|TRBJ1-2|TRBV4-1|-
TGCGCCAGCAGCCAAGCGCTACGGGACACTAACTATGGCTACACCTTC
CASSQALRDTNYGYTF
>-|TRBJ2-1|TRBV7-9|-
TGTGCCAGCGTCGAGGGGTCGGGAGCCTACAATGAGCAGTTCTTC
CASVEGSGAYNEQFF
>-|TRBJ2-3|TRBV6-5|-
TGTGCCAGCAGCCCCAGGGGCACAGATACGCAGTATTTT
CASSPRGTDTQYF
>-|TRBJ2-7|TRBV11-2|-
TGTGCCAGCAGCTTCGGGAGTGCCTCCTACGAGCAGTACTTC
CASSFGSASYEQYF
>-|TRBJ2-5|TRBV11-2|-
TGTGCCAGCAGCCAACGCATTGAGGAGACCCAGTACTTC
CASSQRIEETQYF
>TRBD2|TRBJ2-3|TRBV6-5|few
TGTGCCAGCAGTTACTCTCCTAGCGGGAGCACAGATACGCAGTATTTT
CASSYSPSGSTDTQYF
>-|TRBJ2-7|TRBV29-1|-
TGCAGCGTTGATCAAAAGACCAGCGGTAGCGAGCAGTACTTC
CSVDQKTSGSEQYF